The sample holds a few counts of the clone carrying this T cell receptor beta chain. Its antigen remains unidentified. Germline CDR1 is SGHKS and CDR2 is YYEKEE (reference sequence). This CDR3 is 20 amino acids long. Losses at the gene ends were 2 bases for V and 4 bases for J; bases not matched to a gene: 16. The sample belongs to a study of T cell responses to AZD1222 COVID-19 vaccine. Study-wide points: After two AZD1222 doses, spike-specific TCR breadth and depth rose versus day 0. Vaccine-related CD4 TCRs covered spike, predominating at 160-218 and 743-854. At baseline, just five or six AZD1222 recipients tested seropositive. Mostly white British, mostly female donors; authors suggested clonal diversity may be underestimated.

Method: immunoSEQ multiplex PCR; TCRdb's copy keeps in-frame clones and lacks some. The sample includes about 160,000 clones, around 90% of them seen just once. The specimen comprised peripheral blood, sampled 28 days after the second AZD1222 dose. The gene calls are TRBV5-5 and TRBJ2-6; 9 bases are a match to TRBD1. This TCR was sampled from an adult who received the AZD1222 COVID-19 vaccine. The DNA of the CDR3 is TGTGCCAGCAGCTTCGGGGGACAGGGCCCTCGCGCAATCGGGGCCAACGTCCTGACTTTC. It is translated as CASSFGGQGPRAIGANVLTF.